The rows below give T cell receptor beta chains drawn from one sample of a study of CD8 T cells in ankylosing spondylitis. Using its own MiXCR run on the 5' RACE reads, TCRdb lists one record per CDR3 protein. The table shows approximately 39,000 distinct CDR3 sequences, with 10% to 15% occurring only once. Sequencing was carried out using synovial fluid, either unsorted or a sorted T cell fraction (not recorded which). These receptors came from a male donor with ankylosing spondylitis. Each CDR3 is given with its conserved first and last residue. Fields, in order: J gene, V gene, clone size, D gene, CDR3 protein, CDR3 DNA. D genes are given only for firm matches. Clone size is stated in some rows and not others, as once, few, many or a class when expanded.

TRBJ2-7 | TRBV29-1 | many | - | CSVTGTTYEQYF | TGCAGCGTAACCGGGACAACCTACGAGCAGTACTTC
TRBJ2-1 | TRBV6-5 | many | TRBD2 | CASSWTSGSYNEQFF | TGTGCCAGCAGTTGGACTAGCGGGAGCTACAATGAGCAGTTCTTC
TRBJ1-2 | TRBV5-5 | few | - | CASRPQVANYGYTF | TGTGCCAGCAGACCCCAGGTAGCTAACTATGGCTACACCTTC
TRBJ2-7 | TRBV7-9 | many | - | CASSPGTHEQYF | TGTGCCAGCAGCCCGGGGACCCACGAGCAGTACTTC
TRBJ1-1 | TRBV7-6 | few | TRBD1 | CASSLSGGENTEAFF | TGTGCCAGCAGCTTATCAGGGGGAGAGAACACTGAAGCTTTCTTT
TRBJ1-1 | TRBV5-5 | many | - | CASSFFTGVNTEAFF | TGTGCCAGCAGCTTTTTTACAGGAGTGAACACTGAAGCTTTCTTT
TRBJ2-5 | TRBV27 | - | - | CASSLKGETQYF | TGTGCCAGCAGTTTAAAGGGTGAGACCCAGTACTTC
TRBJ2-2 | TRBV7-9 | many | TRBD1 | CALQGGPRNTGELFF | TGTGCCCTTCAAGGGGGCCCTCGGAACACCGGGGAGCTGTTTTTT
TRBJ1-1 | TRBV6-2/TRBV6-3 | many | TRBD1 | CASSTRTGSSTEAFF | TGTGCCAGCAGTACCCGGACAGGGTCGAGCACTGAAGCTTTCTTT
TRBJ2-1 | TRBV4-1 | few | - | CASSQDTTASSYNEQFF | TGCGCCAGCAGCCAAGACACGACGGCTAGCTCCTACAATGAGCAGTTCTTC
TRBJ1-5 | TRBV28 | many | - | CASSQVAPRQPQHF | TGTGCCAGCAGCCAAGTGGCCCCCAGGCAGCCCCAGCATTTT
TRBJ2-7 | TRBV20-1 | many | TRBD1 | CSARNRDRPYEQYF | TGCAGTGCTAGAAACCGGGACAGGCCCTACGAGCAGTACTTC
TRBJ2-1 | TRBV6-5 | - | - | CASSYQAGSHNEQFF | TGTGCCAGCAGTTACCAAGCGGGTTCCCACAATGAGCAGTTCTTC
TRBJ1-2 | TRBV5-5 | few | - | CASSRGTEATLYGYTF | TGTGCCAGCAGCCGCGGGACGGAAGCCACCCTCTATGGCTACACCTTC
TRBJ2-5 | TRBV15 | many | TRBD1 | CATSRFPRDRTQETQYF | TGTGCCACCAGCAGGTTCCCTAGGGACAGGACACAAGAGACCCAGTACTTC
TRBJ2-7 | TRBV7-9 | few | TRBD1 | CASSFGTAGYEQYF | TGTGCCAGCAGCTTCGGGACAGCCGGCTACGAGCAGTACTTC
TRBJ2-4 | TRBV4-2 | - | - | CASSQDIGSGGNIQYF | TGTGCCAGCAGCCAAGATATCGGGTCTGGGGGAAACATTCAGTACTTC
TRBJ1-4 | TRBV6-1 | - | TRBD1 | CASTTGEGGEKLFF | TGTGCCAGCACTACAGGGGAGGGAGGTGAAAAACTGTTTTTT
TRBJ2-3 | TRBV11-2 | few | - | CASSLDLRSTDTQYF | TGTGCCAGCAGCTTAGATCTGAGGAGCACAGATACGCAGTATTTT
TRBJ2-7 | TRBV2 | many | TRBD1 | CASRSTGQGTYEQYF | TGTGCCAGCAGATCTACGGGACAGGGGACCTACGAGCAGTACTTC
TRBJ1-1 | TRBV6-2/TRBV6-3 | - | TRBD1 | CASSHDRVSAEAFF | TGTGCCAGCAGCCACGACAGGGTGAGCGCTGAAGCTTTCTTT
TRBJ2-7 | TRBV7-2 | - | TRBD2 | CASSQSPGLAVYQQYF | TGTGCCAGCAGCCAAAGTCCAGGGCTAGCGGTTTACCAGCAGTACTTC
TRBJ2-2 | TRBV12-3/TRBV12-4 | many | - | CASSGSGELFF | TGTGCCAGCAGCGGATCCGGGGAGCTGTTTTTT
TRBJ2-7 | TRBV7-9 | few | TRBD2 | CASSQGLAVEPYEQYF | TGTGCCAGCAGCCAAGGACTAGCGGTAGAACCCTACGAGCAGTACTTC
TRBJ2-7 | TRBV20-1 | - | TRBD2 | CSAKGLADHEQYF | TGCAGTGCTAAGGGACTAGCGGACCACGAGCAGTACTTC
TRBJ1-1 | TRBV6-1 | many | - | CASTPGDSFWTEAFF | TGTGCCAGCACCCCGGGTGACAGCTTTTGGACTGAAGCTTTCTTT
TRBJ2-4 | TRBV10-2 | - | - | CASSEFGPLAKNIQYF | TGCGCCAGCAGTGAGTTTGGGCCTCTAGCCAAAAACATTCAGTACTTC
TRBJ2-7 | TRBV4-2 | few | - | CASSQDRGSRPYF | TGTGCCAGCAGCCAAGATCGTGGATCCCGACCGTACTTC
TRBJ1-2 | TRBV25-1 | many | - | CASSRRLGFGGYTF | TGTGCCAGCAGTCGAAGGTTGGGATTCGGTGGCTACACCTTC
TRBJ2-6 | TRBV6-4 | - | - | CASSDSSSGANVLTF | TGTGCCAGCAGTGACTCGAGTTCTGGGGCCAACGTCCTGACTTTC
TRBJ1-2 | TRBV6-5 | many | - | CASSYRSPNYGYTF | TGTGCCAGCAGTTACAGGAGCCCTAACTATGGCTACACCTTC
TRBJ2-5 | TRBV4-2 | few | TRBD1 | CASSLETGEETQYF | TGTGCCAGCAGCCTAGAGACAGGGGAAGAGACCCAGTACTTC
TRBJ1-4 | TRBV5-1 | few | - | CASSSSGNWEKLFF | TGCGCCAGCAGCTCGTCGGGGAATTGGGAAAAACTGTTTTTT
TRBJ2-7 | TRBV27 | many | - | CASSLSDGYSYEQYF | TGTGCCAGCAGTTTATCGGACGGCTACTCCTACGAGCAGTACTTC
TRBJ2-2 | TRBV4-2 | few | - | CASSQLLPRAGELFF | TGTGCCAGCAGCCAACTGTTGCCAAGGGCCGGGGAGCTGTTTTTT
TRBJ2-1 | TRBV7-9 | many | - | CASSLGGPYNEQFF | TGTGCCAGCAGCTTAGGAGGGCCTTACAATGAGCAGTTCTTC
TRBJ1-1 | TRBV19 | once | TRBD1 | CASSIEGQGYVLKTEAFF | TGTGCCAGTAGTATAGAGGGACAGGGTTATGTATTGAAGACTGAAGCTTTCTTT
TRBJ2-6 | TRBV9 | - | - | CASSNSRSGANVLTF | TGTGCCAGCAGCAACTCGAGATCTGGGGCCAACGTCCTGACTTTC
TRBJ2-3 | TRBV27 | - | TRBD1 | CASSPRQGSNTQYF | TGTGCCAGCAGTCCAAGACAGGGGTCAAATACGCAGTATTTT
TRBJ1-2 | TRBV28 | - | - | CASSRGDTSNYGYTF | TGTGCCAGCTCTAGGGGGGACACCTCTAACTATGGCTACACCTTC
TRBJ2-1 | TRBV7-9 | - | - | CASSPRGGSGYNEQFF | TGTGCCAGCAGCCCCCGAGGAGGGTCAGGGTACAATGAGCAGTTCTTC
TRBJ2-1 | TRBV5-6 | many | - | CASSEGWGSTDNEQFF | TGTGCCAGCAGTGAAGGCTGGGGATCCACAGACAATGAGCAGTTCTTC
TRBJ2-7 | TRBV20-1 | - | TRBD2 | CSASPSGNYEQYF | TGCAGCGCTAGTCCTAGCGGGAACTACGAGCAGTACTTC
TRBJ2-3 | TRBV18 | few | - | CASSPPYFYTDTQYF | TGTGCCAGCTCACCACCGTACTTCTACACAGATACGCAGTATTTT
TRBJ2-7 | TRBV25-1 | - | - | CASSLGVEQYF | TGTGCCAGCAGTCTCGGGGTCGAGCAGTACTTC
TRBJ1-1 | TRBV5-1 | - | - | CASSFRNTEAFF | TGCGCCAGCAGCTTTAGGAACACTGAAGCTTTCTTT
TRBJ2-1 | TRBV5-1 | few | - | CASSSPRLLNEQFF | TGCGCCAGCAGCTCCCCTCGACTCCTCAATGAGCAGTTCTTC
TRBJ1-3 | TRBV5-6 | many | TRBD1 | CASSLTGWSGNTIYF | TGTGCCAGCAGCCTGACAGGGTGGAGTGGAAACACCATATATTTT
TRBJ2-7 | TRBV7-6 | - | TRBD1 | CASSLGPGQGIEQYF | TGTGCCAGCAGCTTAGGGCCGGGACAGGGAATCGAGCAGTACTTC